This passage covers 32 T cell receptor beta chains from one sample sequenced in a study of T cells in Graves' hyperthyroidism and ophthalmopathy. TCR beta CDR3 regions were amplified from RNA. TCR CDR3 underwent first-round RT-PCR with the HTBI primer set. Using its own MiXCR run on the multiplex PCR reads, TCRdb lists one record per CDR3 protein. The sample yields some 500,000 distinct CDR3 sequences, approximately 16% seen once. The source material was blood. The receptors shown here come from a woman aged 25 to 39 with Graves' ophthalmopathy.

This clonotype was seen many times. The chain uses TRBV28 and TRBJ1-5; 9 bases are a match to TRBD1. Per the germline V gene, CDR1 is MDHEN and CDR2 is SYDVKM. The length of the CDR3 is 13 residues. Trimming removed 11 bases from V and 0 bases from J; junction bases left unmatched: 2. The CDR3 loop reads CAGQGSSNQPQHF. In DNA form, the CDR3 reads TGTGCCGGACAGGGGAGTAGCAATCAGCCCCAGCATTTT.

The V call is TRBV4-1, the J call TRBJ2-7; D perhaps matches TRBD2 (6 bases). This CDR3 spans 17 amino acids. V was trimmed by 1 base and J by 4 bases, leaving 20 bases between them. Germline V CDR1 and CDR2: MGHRA, YSYEKL. Here the CDR3 DNA reads TGCGCCAGCAGCCAAGTTTTAAGCGGGCCTCGACCATACGAGCAGTACTTC. It specifies CASSQVLSGPRPYEQYF.

This clonotype showed up just a few times. The chain has TRBV20-1 and TRBJ1-5; 7 bases are shared with TRBD1. CDR1 is DFQATT and CDR2 is SNEGSKA in the germline V gene (reference sequence). The V gene end was trimmed by 8 bases and the J gene end by 0 bases; junction bases not matched to a gene: 4. The CDR3 runs 13 residues. The CDR3 region is CSTGDFSNQPQHF. CDR3 sequence (DNA): TGCAGTACAGGGGATTTTAGCAATCAGCCCCAGCATTTT.

This clonotype was recorded many times. The genes are TRBV28 and TRBJ2-1; possible D gene TRBD1, 6 bases. The V gene lost 6 bases and the J gene lost 0 bases, with 15 bases spanning the gap. Germline V gene sequence: CDR1 MDHEN, CDR2 SYDVKM. The length of the CDR3 is 16 residues. The CDR3, as DNA: TGTGCCAGCAGCACCCCAACAGGGAGCTCCTACAATGAGCAGTTCTTC. Encoded protein: CASSTPTGSSYNEQFF.

This clonotype was seen many times. This sequence joins TRBV3-1 and TRBJ1-4, with TRBD1 matching 7 bases. The CDR3 loop spans 16 amino acids. Unmatched junction bases numbered 13, after V lost 4 bases and J lost 8 bases. Per germline, CDR1 LGHDT and CDR2 YNNKEL (reference sequence). CDR3 sequence reads: CASSLANGRGLEKLFF. The CDR3 DNA is TGTGCCAGCAGCCTCGCTAACGGGAGGGGGCTAGAAAAACTGTTTTTT.

V and J are TRBV29-1 and TRBJ2-7; 11 nucleotides align to TRBD1. Per germline, CDR1 SQVTM and CDR2 ANQGSEA. The ends lost 6 bases at V and 4 bases at J; junction bases unmatched: 8. This CDR3 contains 14 residues. CDR3 DNA: TGCAGCGTGGCAGGACAGGGGGCTGTATACGAGCAGTACTTC. Its protein product is CSVAGQGAVYEQYF.

This clonotype was counted only a few times. This chain connects TRBV4-3 to TRBJ2-5; 9 bases align to TRBD1. Unmatched junction bases numbered 10, after V lost 0 bases and J lost 5 bases. The CDR3 spans 17 residues. The germline V gene has CDR1 LGHNA and CDR2 YSLEER. For the CDR3, the DNA is TGCGCCAGCAGCCAAGATTACCGACAGGGGGTGTGGGAGACCCAGTACTTC. It encodes CASSQDYRQGVWETQYF.

This clonotype appeared many times. The chain links TRBV12-3 or TRBV12-4 to TRBJ2-2; unclear D gene. The V end was cut by 4 bases, the J end by 5 bases, with 5 bases between. The CDR3 is 12 residues long. The CDR3 region is CASSSQTGELFF. The DNA for the CDR3 is TGTGCCAGCAGTTCACAGACCGGGGAGCTGTTTTTT.

V gene TRBV28 combines with J gene TRBJ1-4; 8 positions match TRBD1. Per the germline V gene, CDR1 is MDHEN and CDR2 is SYDVKM. Trimming took 7 bases from V and 5 from J; bases not matched to a gene: 21. This CDR3 spans 19 amino acids. This CDR3 is CASITGIQGASRENEKLFF. In DNA form, the CDR3 reads TGTGCCAGCATCACGGGGATTCAGGGGGCGTCCCGCGAGAATGAAAAACTGTTTTTT.

This clonotype was seen many times. The V gene is TRBV6-5, the J gene TRBJ2-2; 8 nucleotides agree with TRBD1. CDR1 is MNHEY and CDR2 is SVGAGI in the germline V gene. The CDR3 loop spans 15 amino acids. The ends lost 4 bases at V and 1 base at J; junction bases unmatched: 2. CDR3 amino acids: CASSSDRGNTGELFF. The CDR3 DNA follows: TGTGCCAGCAGTTCCGACAGGGGGAACACCGGGGAGCTGTTTTTT.

Ten or more counts support this clonotype. The CDR3 DNA sequence: TGTGCCAGCAGTTTAATGCCAGAAGAGACCCAGTACTTC. This encodes CASSLMPEETQYF. The chain joins TRBV27 to TRBJ2-5; D remains ambiguous. This CDR3 is built from 13 residues. V lost 2 bases and J lost 3, with 7 bases in between. Germline CDR1 and CDR2: MNHEY and SMNVEV (reference sequence).

In its sample, this clonotype was seen a few times. The chain carries TRBV28 and TRBJ1-5; tentatively, D is TRBD1 (5 bases). The V end lost 2 bases, the J end lost 10 bases, and 15 bases lay between the germline ends. The CDR3 has 14 residues. Germline CDR1 and CDR2: MDHEN and SYDVKM. The CDR3 region is CASSLNQGASPQHF. CDR3 nucleotides: TGTGCCAGCAGTTTAAATCAGGGAGCTAGTCCCCAGCATTTT.

This clonotype has ten or more counts. V gene TRBV18 combines with J gene TRBJ1-5; perhaps TRBD1 as D (6 bases). The CDR3 is 14 residues long. Germline CDR1 reads KGHSH; CDR2 reads LQKENI. V lost 8 bases and J lost 3, with 14 bases in between. CDR3 nucleotides: TGTGCCAGCGAAAAAACAGGGTACAATCAGCCCCAGCATTTT. Translated, it gives CASEKTGYNQPQHF. Variable domain in full (rest from reference TRBV18 and TRBJ1-5): NAGVMQNPRHLVRRRGQEARLRCSPMKGHSHVYWYRQLPEEGLKFMVYLQKENIIDESGMPKERFSAEFPKEGPSILRIQQVVRGDSAAYFCASEKTGYNQPQHFGDGTRLSIL.

This clonotype was observed at least ten times. The CDR3 coding sequence is TGTGCCAGCAGCACCACCGCATCACAGGGGGCCTATTCACCCCTCCACTTT. Protein product: CASSTTASQGAYSPLHF. The chain recombines TRBV11-2 with TRBJ1-6; 9 positions match TRBD1. Germline loops: CDR1 SGHAT, CDR2 FQNNGV. This CDR3 is 17 amino acids long. V was pared by 5 bases and J by 8 bases, with 13 bases of the junction left unmatched.

This chain links TRBV29-1 with TRBJ2-1, with 12 bases aligning to TRBD2. The CDR3 consists of 15 residues. CDR1 and CDR2 (germline): SQVTM, ANQGSEA. Trimming cost V 6 bases and J 6 bases; bases outside gene matches: 9. The CDR3 nucleotides read TGCAGCGTCGCCGGGACTAGCGGGCTAGGCAATGAGCAGTTCTTC. Encoded protein: CSVAGTSGLGNEQFF.

The J gene is TRBJ1-4, the V gene TRBV6-1; D remains unclear. This CDR3 is built from 15 residues. The V gene's germline CDR1 is MNHNS and CDR2 SASEGT. V lost 5 bases and J lost 3, with 13 bases in between. CDR3 loop: CASSPPGRPNEKLFF. DNA of the CDR3: TGTGCCAGCAGTCCTCCGGGTCGGCCTAATGAAAAACTGTTTTTT.

This chain connects TRBV19 to TRBJ1-5; weak D call: TRBD1 (5 bases). The germline gives CDR1 LNHDA, CDR2 SQIVND (reference sequence). The CDR3 runs to 13 residues. This CDR3 is CVTGDGYNQPQHF. The CDR3 DNA is TGTGTCACGGGGGACGGTTATAATCAGCCCCAGCATTTT.

V and J are TRBV7-2 and TRBJ1-2; D might be TRBD1 (5 bases). The CDR3 is 15 residues long. V gave up 1 base and J gave up 3 bases, with 12 bases separating them. Germline CDR1 reads SGHTA; CDR2 reads FQGNSA. CDR3 in amino acids: CASSLVGDPYYGYTF. Here the CDR3 DNA reads TGTGCCAGCAGCTTAGTCGGGGACCCCTACTATGGCTACACCTTC.

The V and J genes are TRBV15 and TRBJ1-6; the D is unclear. The CDR3 extends over 15 amino acids. Trimming pared 5 bases from V and 3 bases from J, leaving 11 bases between. CDR1 is LNHNV and CDR2 is YYDKDF in the germline V gene (reference sequence). For the CDR3, the DNA is TGTGCCACCAGCCCCTTGCGGAACTATAATTCACCCCTCCACTTT. Translating it yields CATSPLRNYNSPLHF.

This clonotype was counted at least ten times. V is TRBV6-1 and J is TRBJ2-3; tentative D call: TRBD2 (5 bases). This CDR3 comprises 15 residues. From germline, CDR1 is MNHNS and CDR2 SASEGT. V shed 5 bases and J shed 3 bases, with 15 bases lying between them. CDR3 residues: CASSPGERETDTQYF. CDR3 in DNA: TGTGCCAGCAGTCCCGGGGAAAGAGAAACAGATACGCAGTATTTT.

The table lists this clonotype with many counts. The rearrangement links TRBV7-6 to TRBJ2-7, with TRBD1 identical over 7 bases. Trimming removed 1 base from V and 6 bases from J; junction bases left unmatched: 6. Germline V gene data show CDR1 as SGHVS and CDR2 as FNYEAQ. There are 14 residues in the CDR3. The CDR3 region has the DNA TGTGCCAGCAGCTTAGTGGGGACAGACGGCGAGCAGTACTTC. It codes for CASSLVGTDGEQYF.

This clonotype has at least ten counts. The genes are TRBV2 and TRBJ2-7, with 8 bases lining up with TRBD1. Germline CDR1 reads SNHLY; CDR2 reads FYNNEI. This CDR3 spans 15 amino acids. The junction had 13 bases not matched to a gene; V was cut back by 6 bases and J by 6 bases. CDR3 in amino acids: CASSPGQGLSSEQYF. In DNA, the CDR3 is TGTGCCAGCAGCCCTGGACAGGGTTTAAGCTCCGAGCAGTACTTC.

This clonotype was observed a few times. The chain is built from TRBV29-1 and TRBJ2-7, with 8 bases aligning to TRBD2. With 1 base clipped from V and 3 bases from J, the junction kept 8 bases outside the gene matches. This CDR3 spans 15 amino acids. CDR1 is SQVTM, CDR2 ANQGSEA, per germline. The CDR3 spells CSVEGVGLAGYEQYF. As DNA, the CDR3 is TGCAGCGTTGAAGGGGTTGGGCTAGCGGGCTACGAGCAGTACTTC.

This clonotype has just a few counts. This chain connects TRBV6-6 to TRBJ1-5; 7 bases line up with TRBD1. The CDR3 totals 15 residues. Germline V CDR1 and CDR2: MNHNY, SVGAGI (reference sequence). The trim removed 0 bases at V and 6 bases at J, leaving 5 bases unmatched. CDR3 sequence reads: CASSYSGTALQPQHF. DNA for the CDR3: TGTGCCAGCAGTTACTCTGGGACAGCCCTTCAGCCCCAGCATTTT.

This clonotype was picked up a small number of times. V is TRBV6-5 and J is TRBJ2-1; weak D call: TRBD2 (5 bases). Germline V gene lookup returns CDR1 MNHEY and CDR2 SVGAGI. The length of the CDR3 is 14 residues. The V end lost 3 bases, the J end lost 6 bases, and 12 bases lay between the germline ends. The CDR3 is CASSYGRLSNEQFF. Written as DNA, the CDR3 is TGTGCCAGCAGTTATGGGAGACTAAGCAATGAGCAGTTCTTC.

This clonotype has only a few counts. The J gene is TRBJ1-1, the V gene TRBV19, with D uncertain. The CDR3 consists of 11 residues. Trimming removed 7 bases from V and 6 bases from J, with 9 bases in between. The germline V gene has CDR1 LNHDA and CDR2 SQIVND (reference sequence). The CDR3 reads CASTMGSEAFF. The CDR3, as DNA: TGTGCCAGTACCATGGGGTCTGAAGCTTTCTTT.

This clonotype appeared a few times. The chain is built from TRBV5-1 and TRBJ2-7; 14 nucleotides match TRBD2. Trimming at V came to 4 bases and at J to 6 bases, leaving 9 bases not matched to a gene. Germline values: CDR1 SGHRS, CDR2 YFSETQ. The CDR3 loop spans 16 amino acids. Here the CDR3 reads CASSLGTSGSLGEQYF. The DNA of the CDR3 is TGCGCCAGCAGCCTGGGGACTAGCGGGAGTCTCGGCGAGCAGTACTTC.

This clonotype has a count of ten or more. This chain links TRBV7-2 with TRBJ1-5; no clear D. This CDR3 is 15 amino acids long. V was cut by 2 bases and J by 1 base, with 9 bases left in between. Germline-derived CDR1 and CDR2 are SGHTA and FQGNSA. For the CDR3, the DNA is TGTGCCAGCAGCTTAACGGGGTTGAGCAATCAGCCCCAGCATTTT. It specifies CASSLTGLSNQPQHF.

This clonotype appeared many times. CDR3 nucleotides: TGCAGTGCTAGAGATCCGTGGGGGAGGGCCGGCGACCAAGAGACCCAGTACTTC. As protein: CSARDPWGRAGDQETQYF. V and J are TRBV20-1 and TRBJ2-5; 7 bases line up with TRBD2. The CDR3 has 18 amino acids. Unmatched junction bases numbered 13, after V lost 0 bases and J lost 0 bases. The germline V gene has CDR1 DFQATT and CDR2 SNEGSKA (reference sequence).

The CDR3 DNA reads as TGCAGCGTGGAGAATGAGCAGTTCTTC. This translates into CSVENEQFF. The J gene is TRBJ2-1, the V gene TRBV29-1; D not resolved. Trimming stripped 6 bases from V and 7 bases from J, with 4 bases between. The CDR3 covers 9 residues. Germline V CDR1 and CDR2: SQVTM, ANQGSEA.

This clonotype has ten or more counts. The chain combines TRBV29-1 with TRBJ2-7; weak D call: TRBD1 (6 bases). Between the trimmed V and J ends, which lost 7 bases and 6 bases, there was a span of 13 bases. This CDR3 has 11 amino acids. The germline V gene encodes CDR1 SQVTM and CDR2 ANQGSEA. For the CDR3, the DNA is TGCAGCGGGACCACAGGGTTCGAGCAGTACTTC. It specifies CSGTTGFEQYF.

The chain links TRBV5-6 to TRBJ2-7, with 9 bases aligning to TRBD1. The CDR3 extends over 15 amino acids. Germline loops: CDR1 SGHDT, CDR2 YYEEEE. The V and J ends lost 4 bases and 3 bases, in that order; junction bases with no gene match: 8. CDR3 in DNA: TGTGCCAGCAGCCAGGGACAGGGAGGAGTCTACGAGCAGTACTTC. Amino acids: CASSQGQGGVYEQYF.